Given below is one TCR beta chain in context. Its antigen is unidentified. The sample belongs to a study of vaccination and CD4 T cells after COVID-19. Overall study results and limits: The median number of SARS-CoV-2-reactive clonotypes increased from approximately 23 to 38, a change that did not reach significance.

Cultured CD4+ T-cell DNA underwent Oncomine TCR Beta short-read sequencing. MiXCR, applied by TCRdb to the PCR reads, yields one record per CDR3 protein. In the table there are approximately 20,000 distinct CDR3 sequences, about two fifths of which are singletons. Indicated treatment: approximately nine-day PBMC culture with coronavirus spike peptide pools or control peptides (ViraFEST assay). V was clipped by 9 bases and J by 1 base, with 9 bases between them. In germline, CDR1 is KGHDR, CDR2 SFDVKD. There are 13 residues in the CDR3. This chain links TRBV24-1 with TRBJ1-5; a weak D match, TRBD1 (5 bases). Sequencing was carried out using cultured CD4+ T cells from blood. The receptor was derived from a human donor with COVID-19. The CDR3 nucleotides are TGTGCCACCTCACGGGGGAGCAATCAGCCCCAGCATTTT. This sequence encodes CATSRGSNQPQHF.